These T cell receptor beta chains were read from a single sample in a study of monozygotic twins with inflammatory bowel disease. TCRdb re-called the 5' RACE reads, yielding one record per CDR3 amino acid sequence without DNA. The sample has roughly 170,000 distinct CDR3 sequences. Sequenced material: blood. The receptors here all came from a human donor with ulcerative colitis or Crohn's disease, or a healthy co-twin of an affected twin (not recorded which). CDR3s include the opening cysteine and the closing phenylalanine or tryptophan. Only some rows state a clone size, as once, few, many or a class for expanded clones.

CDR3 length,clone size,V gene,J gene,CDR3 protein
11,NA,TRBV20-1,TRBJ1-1,CKGQADTEAFF
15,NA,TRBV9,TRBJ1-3,CASSVSSHSGNTIYF
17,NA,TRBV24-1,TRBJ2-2,CATSDPRTGLNTGELFF
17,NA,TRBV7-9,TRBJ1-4,CASSLLSGSRANEKLFF
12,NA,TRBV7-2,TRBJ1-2,CASSRDSGRYTF
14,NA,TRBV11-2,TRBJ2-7,CASSLGSGYYEQYF
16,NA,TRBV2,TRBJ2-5,CASSEGPTGHQETQYF
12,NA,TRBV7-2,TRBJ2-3,CASSHFIDTQYF
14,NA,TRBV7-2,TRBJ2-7,CASSRQGGTFEQYF
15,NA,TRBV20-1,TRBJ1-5,CSARDRVNSNQPQHF
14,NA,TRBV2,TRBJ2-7,CASRTGFSVDEQYF
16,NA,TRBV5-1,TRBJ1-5,CASSLGVAGLDQPQHF
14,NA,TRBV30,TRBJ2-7,CALGKRTGAYEQYF
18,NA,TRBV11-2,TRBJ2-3,CASSWEVRLAGATDTQYF
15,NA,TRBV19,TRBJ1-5,CASSTRTGRNQPQHF
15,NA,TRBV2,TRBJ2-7,CASSPRDSNSYEQYF
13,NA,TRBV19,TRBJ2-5,CASSIRGLETQYF
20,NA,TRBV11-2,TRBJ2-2,CASSLDLGLAGGPRTGELFF
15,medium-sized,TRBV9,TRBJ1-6,CASSAEGGVNSPLHF
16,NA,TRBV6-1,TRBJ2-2,CASSALPGQGSGELFF
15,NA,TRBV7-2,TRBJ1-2,CASSRDVGSGYGYTF
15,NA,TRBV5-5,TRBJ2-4,CASSLLGQALDIQYF